This entry describes one TCR beta chain. The assay was immunoSEQ multiplex PCR, and TCRdb's table has in-frame clones only and misses some. Among roughly 80,000 clones listed, 83% were seen once. This record comes from a study of T cell clones after liver transplantation. At the level of the study: In this trial, immunosuppression withdrawal was attempted within 2 years of liver transplant.

The CDR3 length is 15 residues. Looked up from germline, CDR1 is KGHSH and CDR2 is LQKENI. V lost 0 bases and J lost 2; bases outside the gene matches: 3. The specimen comprised CD4+ T cells from blood, sampled at the 22-month timepoint. The chain recombines TRBV18 with TRBJ1-1, with 7 bases identical to TRBD1. The TCR was taken from a human patient who received a liver transplant. Some T cells may have come from the graft donor. DNA for the CDR3: TGTGCCAGCTCACCACCAACAGGGGAAAACACTGAAGCTTTCTTT. It translates to CASSPPTGENTEAFF.